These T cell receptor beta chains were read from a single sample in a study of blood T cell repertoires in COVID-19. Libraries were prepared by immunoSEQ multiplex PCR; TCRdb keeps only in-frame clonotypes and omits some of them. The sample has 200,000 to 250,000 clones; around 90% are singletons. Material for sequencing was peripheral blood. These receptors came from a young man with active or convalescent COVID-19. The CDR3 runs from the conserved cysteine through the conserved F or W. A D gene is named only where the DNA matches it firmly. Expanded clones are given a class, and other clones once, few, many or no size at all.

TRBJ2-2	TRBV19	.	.	TGTGCCAGTAGTGGGGGGTCTAACACCGGGGAGCTGTTTTTT	CASSGGSNTGELFF
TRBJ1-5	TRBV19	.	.	TGTGCCAGCGTGAGGATGGCAGGAGGGTCTCAGCCCCAGCATTTT	CASVRMAGGSQPQHF
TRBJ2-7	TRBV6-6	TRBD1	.	TGTGCCAGCACCTCGGGACAGGGTGTCTACGAGCAGTACTTC	CASTSGQGVYEQYF
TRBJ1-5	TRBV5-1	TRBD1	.	TGCGCCAGCAGCTTGGGGGACAGGACCTCCCAGCCCCAGCATTTT	CASSLGDRTSQPQHF
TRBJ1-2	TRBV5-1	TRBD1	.	TGCGCCAGCAGCCAGACAGGGTCGAATGGCTACACCTTC	CASSQTGSNGYTF
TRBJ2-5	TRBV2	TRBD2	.	TGTGCCAGCAGTGAATCGCTAGCGGGGGAGGCAGTGGTGTCCCAAGAGACCCAGTACTTC	CASSESLAGEAVVSQETQYF
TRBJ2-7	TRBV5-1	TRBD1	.	TGCGCCAGCAGCTTGGGGGGACAGGGGAACGAGCAGTACTTC	CASSLGGQGNEQYF
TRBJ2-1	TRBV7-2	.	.	TGTGCCACCGGGTCTGCGGTCTTC	CATGSAVF
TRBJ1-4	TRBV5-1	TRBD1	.	TGCGCCAGCAGCTGGGGTGGACAGGGGGCCGCCGAAAAACTGTTTTTT	CASSWGGQGAAEKLFF
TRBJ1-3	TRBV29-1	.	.	TGCAGCGTTGGAGCAGGGTCTGGAAACACCATATATTTT	CSVGAGSGNTIYF
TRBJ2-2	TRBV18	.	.	TGTGCCAGCTCACCTTCAGGGTCGGCCGGGGAGCTGTTTTTT	CASSPSGSAGELFF
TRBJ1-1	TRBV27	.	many	TGTGCCACCCGCCGGCAGGCGAGTTCCCATCGCGAAGCTTTCTTT	CATRRQASSHREAFF
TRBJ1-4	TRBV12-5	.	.	TGTGCTAGTGGTTTGGTGGTACAGGGCCGCAAAAATGAAAAACTGTTTTTT	CASGLVVQGRKNEKLFF
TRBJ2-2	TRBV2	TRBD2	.	TGTGCCAGCATCCTTGGGGCTAGCGGAAACACCGGGGAGCTGTTTTTT	CASILGASGNTGELFF
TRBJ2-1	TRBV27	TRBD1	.	TGTGCCAGCAGTTTAGACAGGGGGTACAATGAGCAGTTCTTC	CASSLDRGYNEQFF
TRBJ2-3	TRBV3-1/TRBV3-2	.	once	TGTGCCAGCAGCAAGTCGGGAGCGGGCACAGATACGCAGTATTTT	CASSKSGAGTDTQYF
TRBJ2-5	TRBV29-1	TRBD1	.	TGCAGCGTATGGACAGGGGGCGACCAGTACTTC	CSVWTGGDQYF
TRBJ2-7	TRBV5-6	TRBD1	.	TGTGCCAGCGACGGAACAGGGGGTAACTACGAGCAGTACTTC	CASDGTGGNYEQYF
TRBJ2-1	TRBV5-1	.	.	TGCGCCAGCAGCCCCTGGACAGAGAGGGAGCAGTTCTTC	CASSPWTEREQFF
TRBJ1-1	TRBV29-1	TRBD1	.	TGCAGCGTCCTAGGGGGCCGGAACACTGAAGCTTTCTTT	CSVLGGRNTEAFF
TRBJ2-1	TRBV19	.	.	TGTGCCAGTAGTAGGAGGACCGCGAACAATGAGCAGTTCTTC	CASSRRTANNEQFF
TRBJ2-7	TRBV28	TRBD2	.	TGTGCCAGCAGTTACGGGACTAGCGGGATCTACGAGCAGTACTTC	CASSYGTSGIYEQYF
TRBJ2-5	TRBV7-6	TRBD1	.	TGTGCCAGCAGCTTGGGGACAGGGGCCTTCGGAGAGACCCAGTACTTC	CASSLGTGAFGETQYF
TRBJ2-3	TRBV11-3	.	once	TGTGCCAGCAGCTTGAATGGGGGCCCAGATACGCAGTATTTT	CASSLNGGPDTQYF
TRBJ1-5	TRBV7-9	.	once	TGTGCCAGCAGCCTGGACACGTATCGTCAGCCCCAGCATTTT	CASSLDTYRQPQHF
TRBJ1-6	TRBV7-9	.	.	TGTGCCAGCAGCTTTCGGGACATTCGCTCGGGTCCCCTCCACTTT	CASSFRDIRSGPLHF
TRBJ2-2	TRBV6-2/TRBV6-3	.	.	TGTGCCAGCAGTTTCGGGAGTAGTGACACCGGGGAGCTGTTTTTT	CASSFGSSDTGELFF
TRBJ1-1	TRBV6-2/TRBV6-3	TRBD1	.	TGTGCCAGCAGCTCCCGGGGCAGGGGGGTGAGCACTGAAGCTTTCTTT	CASSSRGRGVSTEAFF
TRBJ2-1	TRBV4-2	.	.	TGTGCCAGCAGCCAAGATCCTCCTTTACTAGGAAGATACAATGAGCAGTTCTTC	CASSQDPPLLGRYNEQFF
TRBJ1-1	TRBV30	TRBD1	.	TGTGCCTGGAGGACAGGGACTGAAGCTTTCTTT	CAWRTGTEAFF
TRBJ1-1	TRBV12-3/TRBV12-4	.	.	TGTGCCAGCAGGCCCACAGAGATGATTGAAGCTTTCTTT	CASRPTEMIEAFF
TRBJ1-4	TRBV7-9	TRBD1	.	TGTGCCAGCAGCTTAGAGACAGGGAATATACTGTTTTTT	CASSLETGNILFF
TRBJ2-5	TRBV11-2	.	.	TGTGCCAGCAGCTTAGTAGGGGGGGCAGAGACCCAGTACTTC	CASSLVGGAETQYF
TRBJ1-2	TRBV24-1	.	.	TGTGCCACCAGTGGTTACCAACGGGGGAACTATGGCTACACCTTC	CATSGYQRGNYGYTF
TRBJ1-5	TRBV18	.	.	TGTGCCAGCTCACCGGGGCTAAATCAGCCCCAGCATTTT	CASSPGLNQPQHF
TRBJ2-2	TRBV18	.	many	TGTGCCAGCTCCCGCGCGGACAACCCCAGCGCCGGGGAGCTGTTTTTT	CASSRADNPSAGELFF
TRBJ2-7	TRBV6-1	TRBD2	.	TGTGCCAGCAGTGAATTACTAGCGGGAGGCGAGCAGTACTTC	CASSELLAGGEQYF
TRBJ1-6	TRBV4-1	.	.	TGCGCCAGCAGCCAGGGGCAGGGAAGTTCACCCCTCCACTTT	CASSQGQGSSPLHF
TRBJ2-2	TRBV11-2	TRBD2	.	TGTGCCAGCAGCTCAACTAGCGGGATTCCGAACACCGGGGAGCTGTTTTTT	CASSSTSGIPNTGELFF
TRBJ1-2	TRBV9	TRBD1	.	TGTGCCAGCAGCTCAAGACAGGGGGCTTATGGCTACACCTTC	CASSSRQGAYGYTF
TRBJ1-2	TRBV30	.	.	TGTGCCTGGAGTTTGCGGGGGGCGAATGGCTACACCTTC	CAWSLRGANGYTF